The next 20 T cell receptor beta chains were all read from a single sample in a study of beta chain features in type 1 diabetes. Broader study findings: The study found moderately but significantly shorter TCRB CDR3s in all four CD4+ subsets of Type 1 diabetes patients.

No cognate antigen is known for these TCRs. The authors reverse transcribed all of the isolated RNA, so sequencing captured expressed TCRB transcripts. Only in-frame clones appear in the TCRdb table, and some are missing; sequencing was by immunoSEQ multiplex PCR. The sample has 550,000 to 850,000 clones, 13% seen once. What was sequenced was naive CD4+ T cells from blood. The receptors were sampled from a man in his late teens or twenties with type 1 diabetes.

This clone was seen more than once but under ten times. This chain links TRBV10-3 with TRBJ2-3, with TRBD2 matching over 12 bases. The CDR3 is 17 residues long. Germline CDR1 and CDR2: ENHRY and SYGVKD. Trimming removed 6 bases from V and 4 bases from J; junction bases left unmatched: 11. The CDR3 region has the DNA TGTGCCATCAGCGGACTAGCGGGGATGGCCATGCCAGATACGCAGTATTTT. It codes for CAISGLAGMAMPDTQYF.

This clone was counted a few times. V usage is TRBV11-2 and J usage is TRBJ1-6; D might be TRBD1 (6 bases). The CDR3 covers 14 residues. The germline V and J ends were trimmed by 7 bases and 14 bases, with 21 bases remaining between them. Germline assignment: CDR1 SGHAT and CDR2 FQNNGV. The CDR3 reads CASTPPDSISTLHF. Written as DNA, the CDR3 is TGTGCCAGCACTCCCCCGGACAGCATATCTACCCTCCACTTT.

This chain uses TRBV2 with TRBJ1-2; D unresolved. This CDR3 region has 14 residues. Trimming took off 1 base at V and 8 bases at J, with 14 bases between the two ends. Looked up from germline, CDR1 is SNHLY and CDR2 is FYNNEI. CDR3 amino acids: CASSEEGSLGGYTF. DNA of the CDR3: TGTGCCAGCAGTGAAGAAGGATCGTTAGGAGGCTACACCTTC.

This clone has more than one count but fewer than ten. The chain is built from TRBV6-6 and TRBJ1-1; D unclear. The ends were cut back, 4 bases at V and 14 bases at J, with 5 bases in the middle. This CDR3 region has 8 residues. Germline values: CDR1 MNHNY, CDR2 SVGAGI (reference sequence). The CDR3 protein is CASSLSFF. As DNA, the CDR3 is TGTGCCAGCAGTTTGTCCTTCTTT.

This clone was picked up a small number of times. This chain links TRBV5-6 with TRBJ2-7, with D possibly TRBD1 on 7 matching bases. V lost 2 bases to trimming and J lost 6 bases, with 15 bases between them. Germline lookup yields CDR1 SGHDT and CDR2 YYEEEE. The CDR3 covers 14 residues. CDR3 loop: CASSFGRGALEQYF. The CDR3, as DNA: TGTGCCAGCAGCTTCGGCAGGGGGGCCCTCGAGCAGTACTTC.

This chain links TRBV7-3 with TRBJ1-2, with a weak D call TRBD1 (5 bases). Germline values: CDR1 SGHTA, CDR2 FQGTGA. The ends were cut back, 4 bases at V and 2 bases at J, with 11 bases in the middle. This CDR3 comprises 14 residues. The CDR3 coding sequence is TGTGCCAGCAGCTCCAGGGAGACCAACTATGGCTACACCTTC. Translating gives CASSSRETNYGYTF.

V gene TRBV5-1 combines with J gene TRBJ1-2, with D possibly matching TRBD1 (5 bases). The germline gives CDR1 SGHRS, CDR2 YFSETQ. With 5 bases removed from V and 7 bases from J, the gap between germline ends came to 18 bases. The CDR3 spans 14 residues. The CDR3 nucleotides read TGCGCCAGCAGGTTCGTCCCCAGGGAGAGTGGCTACACCTTC. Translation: CASRFVPRESGYTF.

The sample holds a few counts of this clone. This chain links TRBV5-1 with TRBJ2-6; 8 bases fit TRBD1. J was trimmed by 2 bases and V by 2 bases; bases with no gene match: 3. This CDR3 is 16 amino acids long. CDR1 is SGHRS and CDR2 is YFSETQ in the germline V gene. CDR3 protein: CASSFPQGAGANVLTF. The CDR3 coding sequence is TGCGCCAGCAGCTTCCCACAGGGGGCTGGGGCCAACGTCCTGACTTTC.

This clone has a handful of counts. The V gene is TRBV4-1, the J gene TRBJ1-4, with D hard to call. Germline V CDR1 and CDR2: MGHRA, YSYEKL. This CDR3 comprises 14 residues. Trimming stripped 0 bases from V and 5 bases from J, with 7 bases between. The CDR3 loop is CASSQDGRNEKLFF. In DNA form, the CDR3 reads TGCGCCAGCAGCCAAGATGGACGGAATGAAAAACTGTTTTTT.

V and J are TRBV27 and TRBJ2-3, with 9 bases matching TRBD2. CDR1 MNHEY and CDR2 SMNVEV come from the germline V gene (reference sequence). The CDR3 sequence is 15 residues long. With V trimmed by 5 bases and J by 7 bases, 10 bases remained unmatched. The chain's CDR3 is CASSTLTSGMHTQYF. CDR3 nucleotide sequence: TGTGCCAGCAGTACCCTGACTAGCGGTATGCATACGCAGTATTTT.

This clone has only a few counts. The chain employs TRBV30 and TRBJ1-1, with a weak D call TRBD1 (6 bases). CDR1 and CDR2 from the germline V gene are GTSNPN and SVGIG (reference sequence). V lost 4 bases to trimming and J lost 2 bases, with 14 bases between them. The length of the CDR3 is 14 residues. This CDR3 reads CAWIRGVENTEAFF. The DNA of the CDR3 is TGTGCCTGGATAAGGGGGGTTGAAAACACTGAAGCTTTCTTT. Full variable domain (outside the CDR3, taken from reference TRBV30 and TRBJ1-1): SQTIHQWPATLVQPVGSPLSLECTVEGTSNPNLYWYRQAAGRGLQLLFYSVGIGQISSEVPQNLSASRPQDRQFILSSKKLLLSDSGFYLCAWIRGVENTEAFFGQGTRLTVV.

The CDR3 DNA sequence: TGTGCCAGCAGTGAGGGGGACAGGGGCTTTACCGGGGAGCTGTTTTTT. It yields the protein CASSEGDRGFTGELFF. The chain combines TRBV25-1 with TRBJ2-2, with 10 bases fitting TRBD1. Trimming at V came to 3 bases and at J to 5 bases, leaving 6 bases not matched to a gene. Germline V lookup: CDR1 MGHDK, CDR2 SYGVNS. The CDR3 sequence is 16 residues long.

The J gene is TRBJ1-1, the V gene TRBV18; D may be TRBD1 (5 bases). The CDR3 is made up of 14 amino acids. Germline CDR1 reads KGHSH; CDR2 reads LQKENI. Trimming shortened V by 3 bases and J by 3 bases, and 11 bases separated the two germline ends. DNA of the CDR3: TGTGCCAGCTCACCGGAGGAAGGGGACACTGAAGCTTTCTTT. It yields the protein CASSPEEGDTEAFF. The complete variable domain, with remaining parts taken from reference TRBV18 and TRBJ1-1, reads NAGVMQNPRHLVRRRGQEARLRCSPMKGHSHVYWYRQLPEEGLKFMVYLQKENIIDESGMPKERFSAEFPKEGPSILRIQQVVRGDSAAYFCASSPEEGDTEAFFGQGTRLTVV.

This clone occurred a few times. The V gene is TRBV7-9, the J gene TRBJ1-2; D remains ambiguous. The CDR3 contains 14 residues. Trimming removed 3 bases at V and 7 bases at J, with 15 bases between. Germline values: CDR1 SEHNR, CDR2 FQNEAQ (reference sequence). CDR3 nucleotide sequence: TGTGCCAGCAGCTTTCTGTACAGCCGTCGTGGCTACACCTTC. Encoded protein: CASSFLYSRRGYTF. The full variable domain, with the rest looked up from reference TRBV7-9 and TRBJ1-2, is DTGVSQNPRHKITKRGQNVTFRCDPISEHNRLYWYRQTLGQGPEFLTYFQNEAQLEKSRLLSDRFSAERPKGSFSTLEIQRTEQGDSAMYLCASSFLYSRRGYTFGSGTRLTVV.

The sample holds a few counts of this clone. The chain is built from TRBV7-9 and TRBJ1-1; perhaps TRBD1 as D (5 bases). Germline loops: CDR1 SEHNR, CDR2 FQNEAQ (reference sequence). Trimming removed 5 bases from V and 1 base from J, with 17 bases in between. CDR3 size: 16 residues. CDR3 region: CASSSLGAARNTEAFF. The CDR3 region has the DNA TGTGCCAGCAGCAGCCTCGGGGCGGCTAGGAACACTGAAGCTTTCTTT.

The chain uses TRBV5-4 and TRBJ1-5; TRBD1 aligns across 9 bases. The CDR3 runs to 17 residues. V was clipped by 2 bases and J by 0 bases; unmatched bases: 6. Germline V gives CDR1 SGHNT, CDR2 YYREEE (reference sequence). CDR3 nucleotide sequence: TGTGCCAGCAGCTTCAAACAGGGGGCGGATAGCAATCAGCCCCAGCATTTT. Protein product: CASSFKQGADSNQPQHF.

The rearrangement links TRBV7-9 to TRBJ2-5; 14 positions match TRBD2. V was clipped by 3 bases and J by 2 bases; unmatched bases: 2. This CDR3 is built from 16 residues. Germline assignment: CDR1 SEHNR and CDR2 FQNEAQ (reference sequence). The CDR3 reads CASSFWTSGGQETQYF. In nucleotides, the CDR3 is TGTGCCAGCAGCTTCTGGACTAGCGGGGGGCAAGAGACCCAGTACTTC.

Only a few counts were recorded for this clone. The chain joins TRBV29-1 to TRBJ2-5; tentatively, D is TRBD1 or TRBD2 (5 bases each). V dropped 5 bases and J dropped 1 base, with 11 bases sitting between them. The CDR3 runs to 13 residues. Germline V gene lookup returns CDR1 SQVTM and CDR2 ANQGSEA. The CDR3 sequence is CSVMGRLQETQYF. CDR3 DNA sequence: TGCAGCGTTATGGGACGACTCCAAGAGACCCAGTACTTC. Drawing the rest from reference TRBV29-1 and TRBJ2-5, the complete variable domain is SAVISQKPSRDICQRGTSLTIQCQVDSQVTMMFWYRQQPGQSLTLIATANQGSEATYESGFVIDKFPISRPNLTFSTLTVSNMSPEDSSIYLCSVMGRLQETQYFGPGTRLLVL.

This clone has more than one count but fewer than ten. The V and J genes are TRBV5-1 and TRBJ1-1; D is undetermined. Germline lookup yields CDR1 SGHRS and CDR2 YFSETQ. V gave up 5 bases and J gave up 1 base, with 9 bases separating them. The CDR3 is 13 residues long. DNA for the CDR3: TGCGCCAGCAGAGCCGAGAGGAACACTGAAGCTTTCTTT. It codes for CASRAERNTEAFF.

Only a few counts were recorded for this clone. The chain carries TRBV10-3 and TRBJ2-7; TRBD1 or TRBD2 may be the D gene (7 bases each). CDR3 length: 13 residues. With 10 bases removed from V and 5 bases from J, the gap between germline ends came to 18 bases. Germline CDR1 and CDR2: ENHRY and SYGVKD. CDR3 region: CATLQGREHEQYF. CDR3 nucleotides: TGTGCCACCTTACAGGGGCGGGAGCACGAGCAGTACTTC.